This T cell receptor beta chain was obtained from a study of blood T cell repertoires in COVID-19. Germline V gene data show CDR1 as KGHDR and CDR2 as SFDVKD. This CDR3 region has 14 residues. With V trimmed by 9 bases and J by 7 bases, 12 bases remained unmatched. Measured with immunoSEQ multiplex PCR; TCRdb has only the in-frame clones, and not every one. This table has a few hundred thousand clones, nearly 90% appearing once. Seattle's enrolled individuals joined amid active infection and were then monitored longitudinally. J is TRBJ2-7 and V is TRBV24-1; TRBD2 matches 9 bases. Material: peripheral blood. This receptor was obtained from a man aged 50 or older with COVID-19, enrolled during active disease. CDR3 nucleotides: TGTGCCACCGCGTCGAGCGGGGGGCCCGGGGAGCAGTACTTC. It specifies CATASSGGPGEQYF.